The T cell receptor (beta chain) under discussion was sequenced for a study of shared clonotypes between healthy human individuals. An even split of each subset's genomic DNA across several immunoSEQ plates was performed. Libraries were prepared by immunoSEQ multiplex PCR; TCRdb keeps only in-frame clonotypes and omits some of them. The sample lists millions of clones, around 94% seen once, with 0.13% to 0.15% in the top ten. The investigators split CD4+ cells into a CD45RA+ naive subset and a CD45RA-negative memory subset. Germline-derived CDR1 and CDR2 are MNHEY and SVGAGI. With 5 bases clipped from V and 6 bases from J, the junction kept 9 bases outside the gene matches. There are 14 residues in the CDR3.

Specimen: naive CD4+ T cells sorted from blood. The subset was: CD45RA+ positively selected. This receptor was taken from a man aged 18 to 30 in good health. This chain connects TRBV6-5 to TRBJ1-2, with 7 bases lining up with TRBD1. CDR3 coding DNA: TGTGCCAGCAGTGGCCAGGGGGACGACAATGGCTACACCTTC. Its protein product is CASSGQGDDNGYTF.